This T cell receptor beta chain was profiled in a study of T cell responses to AZD1222 COVID-19 vaccine. The protocol was immunoSEQ multiplex PCR, while the TCRdb copy is restricted to in-frame clones and leaves out a portion. The sample has tens of thousands of clones; 80% are singletons. CDR1 is MRHNA, CDR2 SNTAGT, per germline. Losses at the gene ends were 8 bases for V and 0 bases for J; bases not matched to a gene: 5. This CDR3 contains 14 residues. The chain carries TRBV6-4 and TRBJ2-3, with 7 bases lining up with TRBD2. The source was peripheral blood, collected 28 days after the second AZD1222 dose. The source of this sequence is an adult who received the AZD1222 COVID-19 vaccine. The CDR3 DNA reads as TGTGCCAGCCGCGCACTAGCGAGCACAGATACGCAGTATTTT. Its protein product is CASRALASTDTQYF.